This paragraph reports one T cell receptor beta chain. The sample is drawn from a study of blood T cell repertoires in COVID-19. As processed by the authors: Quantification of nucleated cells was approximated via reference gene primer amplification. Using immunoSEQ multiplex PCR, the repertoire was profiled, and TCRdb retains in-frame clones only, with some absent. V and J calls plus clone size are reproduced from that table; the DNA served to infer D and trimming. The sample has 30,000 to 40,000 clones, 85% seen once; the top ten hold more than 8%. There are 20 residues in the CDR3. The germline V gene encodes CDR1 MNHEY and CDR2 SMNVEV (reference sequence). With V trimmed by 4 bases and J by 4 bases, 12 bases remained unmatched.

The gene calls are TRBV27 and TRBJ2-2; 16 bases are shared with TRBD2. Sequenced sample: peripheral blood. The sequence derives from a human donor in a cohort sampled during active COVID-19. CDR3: CASSSRGLAGGPRSTGELFF. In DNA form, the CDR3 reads TGTGCCAGCAGTTCGCGGGGACTAGCGGGAGGGCCTAGGAGCACCGGGGAGCTGTTTTTT.